The 4 T cell receptor beta chains below were found in one sample sequenced in a study of T-cell memory formation after mild COVID-19. TCRdb re-derived calls from the 5' RACE reads in MiXCR, one entry per CDR3 protein. This sample yields 450,000 or so distinct CDR3 sequences, of which 15% to 25% are seen a single time; 7.5% to 10% belongs to the top ten. The sequenced sample consisted of PBMCs or a T cell subset sorted from them (not recorded which). The receptors were sampled from an adult woman who had mild COVID-19 (a few samples of this study predate the infection). Cell type and time point are not known.

This clonotype was counted only a few times. The chain combines TRBV30 with TRBJ2-1; D is perhaps TRBD2 (6 bases). The V end lost 2 bases, the J end lost 9 bases, and 17 bases lay between the germline ends. CDR1 and CDR2 from the germline V gene are GTSNPN and SVGIG (reference sequence). This CDR3 contains 14 residues. The DNA for the CDR3 is TGTGCCTGGAGTACGGGGGAGAGTGATATTGAGCAGTTCTTC. It encodes CAWSTGESDIEQFF.

The chain uses TRBV2 and TRBJ2-2, with unresolved D. This CDR3 comprises 14 residues. Germline lookup yields CDR1 SNHLY and CDR2 FYNNEI. Trimming cost V 3 bases and J 4 bases, with 9 bases left between them. CDR3 loop: CASSDDLGTGELFF. DNA of the CDR3: TGTGCCAGCAGTGATGACTTGGGCACCGGGGAGCTGTTTTTT.

V gene TRBV9 combines with J gene TRBJ2-3; TRBD2 agrees at 9 bases. The CDR3 loop spans 17 amino acids. Germline values: CDR1 SGDLS, CDR2 YYNGEE. The V gene end was trimmed by 4 bases and the J gene end by 5 bases; junction bases not matched to a gene: 14. The CDR3 DNA reads as TGTGCCAGCAGCTCTAGCGGGGATGGGCCTAGGGGAGATACGCAGTATTTT. Its protein is CASSSSGDGPRGDTQYF.

V usage is TRBV6-6 and J usage is TRBJ2-7, with D perhaps TRBD1 or TRBD2 (5 bases each). Trimming stripped 7 bases from V and 9 bases from J, with 25 bases between. This CDR3 region has 15 residues. Looked up from germline, CDR1 is MNHNY and CDR2 is SVGAGI (reference sequence). CDR3 nucleotide sequence: TGTGCCAGCACCGAGGGACGAGATCCTACCTCGCGGCAGTACTTC. It specifies CASTEGRDPTSRQYF.